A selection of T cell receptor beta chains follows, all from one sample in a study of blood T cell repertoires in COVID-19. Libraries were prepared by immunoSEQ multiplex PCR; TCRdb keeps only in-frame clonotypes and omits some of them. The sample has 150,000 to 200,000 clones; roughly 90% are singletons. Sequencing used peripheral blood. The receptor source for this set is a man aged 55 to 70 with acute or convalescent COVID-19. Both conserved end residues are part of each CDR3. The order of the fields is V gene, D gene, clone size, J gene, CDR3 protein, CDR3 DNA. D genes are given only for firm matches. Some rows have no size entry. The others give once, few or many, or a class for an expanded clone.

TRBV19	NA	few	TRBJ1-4	CASSFRPEDTEKLFF	TGTGCCAGTAGTTTCAGGCCGGAAGACACGGAAAAACTGTTTTTT
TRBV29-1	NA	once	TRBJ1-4	CSVGGLRNEKLFF	TGCAGCGTTGGGGGACTGAGAAATGAAAAACTGTTTTTT
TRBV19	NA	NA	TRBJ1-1	CASRPGGSINTEAFF	TGTGCCAGCCGTCCCGGCGGCAGTATAAACACTGAAGCTTTCTTT
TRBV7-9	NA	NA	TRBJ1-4	CASSTQGADEKLFF	TGTGCCAGCAGCACACAGGGTGCGGATGAAAAACTGTTTTTT
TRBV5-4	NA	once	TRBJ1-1	CASSLQRDTEAFF	TGTGCCAGCAGCTTGCAGCGGGACACTGAAGCTTTCTTT
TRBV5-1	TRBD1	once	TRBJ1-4	CASSRSGQALNEKLFF	TGCGCCAGCAGCAGGTCCGGACAGGCCCTAAATGAAAAACTGTTTTTT
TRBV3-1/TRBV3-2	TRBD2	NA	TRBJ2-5	CASSQDKGLAGFETQYF	TGTGCCAGCAGCCAAGATAAGGGACTAGCGGGATTTGAGACCCAGTACTTC
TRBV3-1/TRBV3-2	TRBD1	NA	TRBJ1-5	CASSRQGNNQPQHF	TGTGCCAGCAGCCGACAGGGTAATAATCAGCCCCAGCATTTT
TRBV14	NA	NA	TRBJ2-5	CASSPRNYRGRPNQETQYF	TGTGCCAGCAGCCCTAGAAACTATCGTGGCCGTCCCAACCAAGAGACCCAGTACTTC
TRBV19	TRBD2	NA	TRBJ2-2	CASSPELAGGQRELFF	TGTGCCAGTAGTCCCGAACTAGCGGGAGGCCAAAGGGAGCTGTTTTTT
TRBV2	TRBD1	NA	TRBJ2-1	CASLISQGVDEQFF	TGTGCCAGCCTGATCTCACAGGGGGTCGATGAGCAGTTCTTC
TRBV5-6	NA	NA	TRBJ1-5	CASSSGPSEAQHF	TGTGCCAGCAGCTCAGGCCCTTCGGAAGCCCAGCATTTT
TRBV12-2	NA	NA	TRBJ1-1	CASRREGSSTEAFF	TGTGCAAGTCGCAGAGAAGGGAGCTCCACTGAAGCTTTCTTT
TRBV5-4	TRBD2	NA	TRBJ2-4	CASSQTSGGRLLAKNIQYF	TGTGCCAGCAGCCAGACTAGCGGGGGGCGACTTCTAGCCAAAAACATTCAGTACTTC
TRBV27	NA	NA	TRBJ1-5	CASTASAGGSNQPQHF	TGTGCCAGCACGGCATCAGCTGGGGGCAGCAATCAGCCCCAGCATTTT
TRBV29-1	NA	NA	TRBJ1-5	CSVEGRGIRQPQHF	TGCAGCGTTGAAGGGAGAGGCATTAGGCAGCCCCAGCATTTT
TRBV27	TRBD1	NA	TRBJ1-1	CASSFRTGLEAFF	TGTGCCAGCAGTTTCAGGACAGGGCTTGAAGCTTTCTTT
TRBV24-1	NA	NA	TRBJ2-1	CATSDLLGQNEQFF	TGTGCCACCAGTGATTTGCTTGGGCAAAATGAGCAGTTCTTC
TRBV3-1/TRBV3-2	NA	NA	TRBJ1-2	CASSQVRGKGGYTF	TGTGCCAGCAGCCAAGTCAGGGGAAAAGGTGGCTACACCTTC
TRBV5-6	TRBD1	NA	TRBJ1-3	CASSFPDRGRGNTIYF	TGTGCCAGCAGCTTCCCCGACAGGGGTCGTGGAAACACCATATATTTT
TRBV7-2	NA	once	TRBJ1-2	CASSPSTAIANYGYTF	TGTGCCAGCAGCCCCTCGACAGCGATAGCTAACTATGGCTACACCTTC
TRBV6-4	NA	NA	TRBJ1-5	CASSDSPEDPFGNQPQHF	TGTGCCAGCAGTGACTCCCCGGAGGACCCCTTTGGCAATCAGCCCCAGCATTTT
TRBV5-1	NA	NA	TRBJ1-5	CASSFSGDSNQPQHF	TGCGCCAGCAGCTTTTCCGGGGATAGCAATCAGCCCCAGCATTTT
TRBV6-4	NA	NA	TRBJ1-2	CASSDGRGYGYTF	TGTGCCAGCAGTGACGGCAGGGGTTATGGCTACACCTTC
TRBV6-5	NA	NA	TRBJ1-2	CASSYSGGILGYTF	TGTGCCAGCAGTTACTCAGGGGGTATTCTTGGCTACACCTTC
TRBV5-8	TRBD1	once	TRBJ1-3	CASSIRGPSRSGNTIYF	TGTGCCAGCAGCATCAGGGGGCCAAGCCGCTCTGGAAACACCATATATTTT
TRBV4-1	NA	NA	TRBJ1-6	CASSPGTGSSYNSPLHF	TGCGCCAGCAGCCCCGGGACTGGAAGCTCCTATAATTCACCCCTCCACTTT
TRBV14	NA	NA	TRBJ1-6	CASSTFPQTYNSPLHF	TGTGCCAGCAGCACCTTCCCGCAGACCTATAATTCACCCCTCCACTTT
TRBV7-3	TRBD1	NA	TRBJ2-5	CASSLRQGPQETQYF	TGTGCCAGCAGCCTACGACAGGGACCCCAAGAGACCCAGTACTTC
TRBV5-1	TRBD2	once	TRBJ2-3	CASSLAVASGSTDTQYF	TGCGCCAGCAGCTTGGCCGTGGCTAGCGGTAGCACAGATACGCAGTATTTT
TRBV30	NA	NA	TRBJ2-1	CAWSVSSSSYNEQFF	TGTGCCTGGAGTGTTAGCAGTTCGTCCTACAATGAGCAGTTCTTC
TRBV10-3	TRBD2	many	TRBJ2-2	CAISPLAGGANTGELFF	TGTGCCATCAGCCCACTAGCGGGGGGTGCGAACACCGGGGAGCTGTTTTTT
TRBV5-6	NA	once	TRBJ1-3	CASSPQGPISGNTIYF	TGTGCCAGCAGCCCTCAGGGTCCTATTAGTGGAAACACCATATATTTT
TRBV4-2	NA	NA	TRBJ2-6	CASSQRWGEDLSGANVLTF	TGTGCCAGCAGCCAGCGCTGGGGGGAGGACCTCTCTGGGGCCAACGTCCTGACTTTC
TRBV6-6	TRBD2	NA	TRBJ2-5	CASRKQLAGGSETQYF	TGTGCCAGCAGAAAACAACTAGCGGGGGGATCAGAGACCCAGTACTTC
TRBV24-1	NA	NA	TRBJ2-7	CATSDFGEQYF	TGTGCCACCAGTGATTTCGGCGAGCAGTACTTC
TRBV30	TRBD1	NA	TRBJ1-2	CAWSVRRGGAKGYTF	TGTGCCTGGAGTGTACGGAGAGGGGGCGCAAAAGGCTACACCTTC
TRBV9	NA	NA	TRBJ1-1	CASSPSGLNEAFF	TGTGCCAGCAGCCCTAGTGGGTTGAATGAAGCTTTCTTT
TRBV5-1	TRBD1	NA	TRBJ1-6	CASSLDRVGNSPLHF	TGCGCCAGCAGCTTAGACAGGGTGGGGAATTCACCCCTCCACTTT
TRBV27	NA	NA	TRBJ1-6	CATQTGGSYSPLHF	TGTGCCACCCAGACTGGGGGGAGTTATTCACCCCTCCACTTT
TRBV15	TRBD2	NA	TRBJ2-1	CATSRDRAGGEQFF	TGTGCCACCAGCAGAGATCGGGCGGGGGGCGAGCAGTTCTTC
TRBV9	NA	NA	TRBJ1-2	CASGEGYTF	TGTGCCAGCGGAGAAGGCTACACCTTC
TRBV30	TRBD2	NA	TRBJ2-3	CAWKRLAGGDTQYF	TGTGCCTGGAAGCGGCTAGCGGGAGGAGATACGCAGTATTTT
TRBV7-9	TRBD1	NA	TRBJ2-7	CASSPGQGAIYEQYF	TGTGCCAGCAGCCCCGGACAGGGGGCGATCTACGAGCAGTACTTC
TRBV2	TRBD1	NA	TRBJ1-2	CASSRTGEGRGYTF	TGTGCCAGCAGTCGGACAGGGGAGGGGCGCGGCTACACCTTC
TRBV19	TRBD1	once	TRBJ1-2	CASSSTGDGYGYTF	TGTGCCAGTAGCTCTACAGGGGATGGCTATGGCTACACCTTC
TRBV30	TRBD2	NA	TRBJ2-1	CAWSRGDSGGDEQFF	TGTGCCTGGAGCCGAGGGGATAGCGGGGGGGATGAGCAGTTCTTC
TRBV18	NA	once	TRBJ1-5	CASSPGAGSNQPQHF	TGTGCCAGCTCACCTGGGGCAGGGAGCAATCAGCCCCAGCATTTT
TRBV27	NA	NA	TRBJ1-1	CASSLVIGGKAEAFF	TGTGCCAGCAGTTTAGTGATAGGGGGTAAAGCTGAAGCTTTCTTT
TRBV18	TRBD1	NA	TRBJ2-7	CASSPNRQGAYEQYF	TGTGCCAGCTCACCCAATCGACAGGGGGCGTACGAGCAGTACTTC